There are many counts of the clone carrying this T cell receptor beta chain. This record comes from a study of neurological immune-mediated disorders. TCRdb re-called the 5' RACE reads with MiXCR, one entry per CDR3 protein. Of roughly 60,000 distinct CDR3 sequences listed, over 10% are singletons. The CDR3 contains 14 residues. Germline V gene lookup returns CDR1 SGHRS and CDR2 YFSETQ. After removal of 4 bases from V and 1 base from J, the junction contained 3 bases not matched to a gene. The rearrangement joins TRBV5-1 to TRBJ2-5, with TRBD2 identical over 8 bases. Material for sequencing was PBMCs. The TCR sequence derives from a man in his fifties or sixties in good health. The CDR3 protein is CASSPGLAQETQYF. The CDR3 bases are TGCGCCAGCAGCCCAGGACTAGCCCAAGAGACCCAGTACTTC.